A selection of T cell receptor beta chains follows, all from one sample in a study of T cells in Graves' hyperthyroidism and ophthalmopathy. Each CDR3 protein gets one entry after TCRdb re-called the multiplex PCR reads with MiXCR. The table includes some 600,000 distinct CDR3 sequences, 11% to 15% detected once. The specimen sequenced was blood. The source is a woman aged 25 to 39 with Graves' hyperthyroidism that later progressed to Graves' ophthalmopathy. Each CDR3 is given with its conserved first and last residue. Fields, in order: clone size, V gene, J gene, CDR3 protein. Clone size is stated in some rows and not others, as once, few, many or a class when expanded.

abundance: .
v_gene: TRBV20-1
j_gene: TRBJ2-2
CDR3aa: CSARPEMGLAGGGGELFF

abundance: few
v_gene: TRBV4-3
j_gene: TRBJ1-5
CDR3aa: CASSQDRTTHQPQHF

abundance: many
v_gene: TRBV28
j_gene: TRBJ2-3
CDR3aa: CASSTGTSGGGTDTQYF

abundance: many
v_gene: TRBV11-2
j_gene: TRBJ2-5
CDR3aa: CASITSRGYQETQYF

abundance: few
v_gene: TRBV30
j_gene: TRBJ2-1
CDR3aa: CAWGLAGGDEQFF

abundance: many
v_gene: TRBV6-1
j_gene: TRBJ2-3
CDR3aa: CASSEKLAGLAGGRDTQYF

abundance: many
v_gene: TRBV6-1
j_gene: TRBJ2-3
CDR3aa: CASSDWVSGRLSTDTQYF

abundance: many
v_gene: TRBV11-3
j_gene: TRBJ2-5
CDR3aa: CASSRPLGGQETQYF

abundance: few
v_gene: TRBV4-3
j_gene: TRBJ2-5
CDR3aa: CASSRGTAAQETQYF

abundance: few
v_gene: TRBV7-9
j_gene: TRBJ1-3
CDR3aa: CASSSQGLISGNTIYF

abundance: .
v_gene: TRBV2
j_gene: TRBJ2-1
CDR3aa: CASSEDRGAYNEQFF

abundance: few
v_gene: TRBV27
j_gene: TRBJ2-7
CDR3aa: CASSLVGGPEQYF

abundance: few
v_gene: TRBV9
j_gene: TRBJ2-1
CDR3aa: CASSVRDYNEQFF

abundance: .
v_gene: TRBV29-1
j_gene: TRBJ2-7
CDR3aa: CSVEWGHTSSYEQYF

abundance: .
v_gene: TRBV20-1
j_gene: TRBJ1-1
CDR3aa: CSAPRTAMNTEAFF

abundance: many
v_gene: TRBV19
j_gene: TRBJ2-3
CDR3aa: CASSMWGGTDTQYF

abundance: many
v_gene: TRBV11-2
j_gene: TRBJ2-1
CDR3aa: CASSLWLAGNGNEQFF

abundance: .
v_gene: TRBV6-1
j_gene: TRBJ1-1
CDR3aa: CASIRTDHLVTEAFF

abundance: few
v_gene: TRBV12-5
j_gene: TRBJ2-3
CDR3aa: CASGLGLADRTDTQYF

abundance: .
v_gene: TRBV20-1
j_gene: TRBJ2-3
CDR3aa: CSAISLVPDTQYF

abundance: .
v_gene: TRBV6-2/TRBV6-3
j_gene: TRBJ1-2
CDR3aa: CASRPENNYGYTF

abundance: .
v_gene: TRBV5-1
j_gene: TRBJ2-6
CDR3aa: CASSLATGANVLTF

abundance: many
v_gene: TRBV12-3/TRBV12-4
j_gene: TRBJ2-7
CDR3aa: CASSFLGGEQYF

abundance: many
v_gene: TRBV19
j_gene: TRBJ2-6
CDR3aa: CASSVGQGTGANVLTF

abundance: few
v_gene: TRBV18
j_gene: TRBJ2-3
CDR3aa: CASSPLQDSTDTQYF

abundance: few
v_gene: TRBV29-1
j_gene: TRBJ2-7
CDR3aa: CSVGLSSYEQYF

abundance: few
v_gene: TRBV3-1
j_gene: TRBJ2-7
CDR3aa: CASSQGGGGPYEQYF

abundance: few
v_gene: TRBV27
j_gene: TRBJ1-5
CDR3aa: CASSLTGFRPQHF

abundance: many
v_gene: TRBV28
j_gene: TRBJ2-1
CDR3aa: CASSASAREQFF

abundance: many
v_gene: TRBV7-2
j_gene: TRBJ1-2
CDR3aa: CASTYGGEGYTF

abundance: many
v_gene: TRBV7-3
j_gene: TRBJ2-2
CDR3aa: CASSATRGKANTGELFF

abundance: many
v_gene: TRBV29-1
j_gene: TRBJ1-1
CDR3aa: CSVYRPMNTEAFF

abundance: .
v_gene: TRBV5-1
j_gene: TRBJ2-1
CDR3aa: CASSTGQGTYDEQFF

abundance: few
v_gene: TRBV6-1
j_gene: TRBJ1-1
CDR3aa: CASSPGEAGEAFF

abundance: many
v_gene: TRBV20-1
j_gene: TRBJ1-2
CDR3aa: CSARGSGYGYTF

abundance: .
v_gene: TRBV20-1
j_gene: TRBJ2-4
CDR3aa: CSARDSGSPQNIQYF

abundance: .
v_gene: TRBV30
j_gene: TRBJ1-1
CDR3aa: CAWSVTYEAFF

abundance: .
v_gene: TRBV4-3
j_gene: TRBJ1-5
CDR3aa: CASSPNRDQPQHF

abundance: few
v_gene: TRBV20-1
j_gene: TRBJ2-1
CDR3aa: CSPLSTSGGVKVFF

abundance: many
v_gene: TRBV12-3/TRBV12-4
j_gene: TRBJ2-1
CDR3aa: CASSLVRRATNEQFF

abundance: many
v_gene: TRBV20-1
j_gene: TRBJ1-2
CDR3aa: CSARDTGGGYTF

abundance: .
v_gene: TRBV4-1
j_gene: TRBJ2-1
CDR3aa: CASSPGLAINNEQFF

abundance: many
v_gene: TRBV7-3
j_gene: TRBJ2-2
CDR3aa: CASRAGGDTGELFF

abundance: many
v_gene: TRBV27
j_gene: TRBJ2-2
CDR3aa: CASTHQGQGFTGELFF

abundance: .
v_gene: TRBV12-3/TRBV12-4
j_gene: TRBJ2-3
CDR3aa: CASSFGATDTQYF

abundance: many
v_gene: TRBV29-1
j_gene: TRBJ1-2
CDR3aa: CSVDVNRGDGYTF

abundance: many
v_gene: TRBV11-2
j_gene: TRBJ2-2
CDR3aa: CASSLTSGRRTGELFF

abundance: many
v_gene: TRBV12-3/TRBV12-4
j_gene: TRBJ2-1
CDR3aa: CASSFPPGALLIGNEQFF

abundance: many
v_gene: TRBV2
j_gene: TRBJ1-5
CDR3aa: CASTLEQGNQPQHF

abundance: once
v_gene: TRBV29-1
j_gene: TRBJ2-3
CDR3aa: CSACGGGGSTDTQYF

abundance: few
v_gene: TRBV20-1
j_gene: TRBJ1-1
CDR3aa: CSARAWGDTEAFF

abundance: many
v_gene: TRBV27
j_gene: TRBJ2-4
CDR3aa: CASSLSGDRGKNIQYF

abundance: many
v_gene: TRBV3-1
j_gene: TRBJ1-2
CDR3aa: CASSQSRGYTPDTF

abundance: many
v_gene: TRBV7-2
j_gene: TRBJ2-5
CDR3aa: CASSRSGGRGETQYF

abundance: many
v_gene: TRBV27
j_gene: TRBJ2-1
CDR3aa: CASRGPSSYNEQFF